Reported below is one T cell receptor beta chain. The antigen it recognizes is unknown. Within one base of it there is no much larger clone, and no base qualities were kept. The cohort consisted of 600 to 750 healthy bone marrow donors. At the time of sampling, every cohort member was nominally healthy, though immune exposures that went unrecorded were likely present. The donor was CMV seropositive and belonged to the group of about 290 seropositive cohort members. Every donor gave a peripheral blood sample, and the peripheral blood mononuclear cells from that sample were used for TCR beta sequencing. The Qiagen DNeasy Blood Extraction Kit was used to extract genomic DNA from the blood cell samples. The data originate from a study of cytomegalovirus exposure and HLA in healthy donors (dated by TCRdb to 2017 to 2019). Concerning the study at large: An earlier analysis of some 550 of the donors reported 250 to 300 Gb of sequence data and some 120 million unique TCR beta sequences from approximately 180 million T cells. About 280 gigabases of sequencing data and around 88 million unique TCR sequences made up an early release that covered under 750 HLA-typed donors. Of the approximately 400 genotyped donors, around 81% fell in the genetic ancestry cluster associated with self-reported Caucasian donors. The study aimed to test whether cataloging public T cell receptors could reveal signatures of past pathogen exposure. Using immunosequencing, the study profiled T cell repertoires from 550 to 750 subjects and related those repertoires to cytomegalovirus serostatus. A separate validation cohort of 90 to 150 different subjects was used in addition to the 666-subject first cohort. High-throughput TCR immunosequencing, statistical association of individual TCRs with disease status, and machine learning were combined to predict cytomegalovirus infection status. A later analysis re-analyzed previously published TCR beta repertoires from about 730 donors and added high-resolution HLA genotyping to study TCR occurrence patterns. The later analysis used no new phenotypic data to find candidate immune exposures, relying instead on TCR beta sequences and their occurrence across donors. To decide whether each TCR beta V gene segment behaved as functional or pseudogenic, an earlier analysis of 587 of the donors relied on high-throughput TCR beta sequencing. Alongside the repertoire data, information on donor age, sex, ethnicity and CMV serostatus was compiled. A later genetic analysis used genome-wide SNP genotypes for about 55% of the 666 donors, treating that subset as a discovery cohort. Every discovery cohort repertoire had been produced on one sequencing platform. HLA typing included class I and class II loci at four-digit resolution. Typing coverage differed by locus: A, B, C, DRB1 and DQB1 were typed in roughly 629-630 donors, DQA1 in roughly 510, DPA1 in over 600, and DPB1 in 450 to 480. Because of strong linkage in the cohort, five DR-DQ haplotypes were treated as single units for association and clustering. Across some 400 genotyped donors of the cohort, an average of approximately 240,000 unique TCR beta nucleotide sequences per donor were sequenced, and approximately 19% of those sequences were non-productive. Study-wide conclusions, independent of this receptor: The authors suggested that the approach could potentially be extended to other disease states and immunological phenotypes. In a later genetic analysis, fewer N-insertions in productive TCRs were reported among donors in an Asian-associated ancestry cluster than the approximately 670-donor mean. For the cohort, immune exposure information was limited to CMV serostatus. The presence/absence analyses assumed that sequencing depth was roughly uniform across donors, and that assumption may not be true. In an earlier analysis of roughly 500 of the donors, most TCR beta V segments appeared in productive rearrangements about 90% or about 30% of the time, broadly matching IMGT annotations. A further reported finding was that TCR beta sequences accurately predicted the HLA-A and HLA-B alleles for most subjects in the first cohort. Most TCR sequences were seen in very few donors, while some public TCRs were found in many individuals. Most CMV-associated TCR beta chains appeared to be HLA-restricted in a later analysis, and the HLA associations seemed to be driven largely by CMV exposure. The earlier analysis of some 560 of the donors excluded fewer than 20 rarely observed V segments, including chromosome 9 orphons, because counts were too low. In a later analysis, HLA-associated TCR beta chains were found to be more clonally expanded and to have lower generation probabilities than equally common non-associated chains. In a later genetic analysis, a missense DCLRE1C variant was associated with V-gene and J-gene trimming of TCR beta chains, and the association was replicated in an independent cohort. In vitro tests confirmed that a few of the cytomegalovirus-associated TCR beta chains recognize cytomegalovirus antigens. The cohort was sequenced for TCR beta chains only, and without alpha or paired-chain data the features that could be detected were limited. According to a later analysis, parvovirus B19, influenza, CMV and Epstein-Barr virus appeared linked to several top co-occurrence clusters. Linkage disequilibrium might explain the correlated functional status among segregating V segments, but an unknown experimental factor could not be excluded. Specific HLA alleles were associated with 18,000 or so TCR beta sequences at a false discovery rate of 0.05 in a later analysis. Strong co-occurrence of HLA alleles, especially DR and DQ, made assigning TCR associations to individual alleles difficult. According to a later analysis, TCR association rates differed among HLA loci, with DRB1 alleles showing the most associated TCRs and HLA-C alleles showing the fewest. A cluster of highly shared sequence variants was judged likely to be a technical artifact of the sequencing pipeline. Because HLA typing was missing for some donors at each locus, association tests included only the typed subset. Some IMGT-functional V segments, including TRBV6-2 and TRBV6-3, could not be distinguished by the 87-base-pair reads and were therefore excluded. Cytomegalovirus status was reported to be diagnosed by the classifier with high specificity and sensitivity in both the original and validation cohorts. A total of 150 to 200 TCR beta chains were listed by the study as associated with cytomegalovirus.

The cysteine opens and the phenylalanine closes a CDR3 of 17 amino acids. This entry keeps only the CDR3 DNA: 51 bases, framed from base 1. Reading the germline V gene gives CDR1 LGHNA and CDR2 YNFKEQ. V gives up 0 bases and J gives up 4 bases, and the segment between their germline ends measures 18 bases. The library relied on the immunoSEQ multiplex PCR assay. For the multiplex PCR, a mixture combining 60 forward primers for TCR Vbeta segments and 13 reverse primers for TCR Jbeta segments was used. The CDR3 region of rearranged TCR beta genes was amplified from genomic DNA by a multiplex PCR assay. Amplified TCR beta libraries were sequenced as 87-base-pair reads on the Illumina HiSeq System. Turning to the authors' computational methods: In a later analysis, 70 million to 95 million unique TCR beta chains were counted across the roughly 670 repertoires, and roughly 11 million of these chains were shared by at least two donors. To remove PCR and sequencing errors, raw reads were error-corrected and collapsed into unique sequences using a nearest-neighbor algorithm that merged closely related sequences. Alignment of CDR3 sequences to IMGT reference sequences was used to assign V, D and J gene segments. For a sequence to be retained, a match of at least six nucleotides was required to both a V gene segment and a J gene segment. Rearrangements were called productive when the CDR3 lacked stop codons and stayed in frame with V and J; all others were non-productive. CDR3 was defined according to IMGT convention as the region running from the second conserved V-encoded cysteine to the conserved J-encoded phenylalanine. In an earlier analysis of some 550 of the donors, sequences lacking an unambiguous match to a single V gene segment were excluded. An earlier analysis of about 590 of the donors classified V segments as functional when productive rearrangements were above 56.7% and as segregating when the standard deviation between donors was above 5%. A statistical classification framework was built for diagnosing cytomegalovirus status from the catalog of TCR beta chain sequences. V and J gene assignment, in a later analysis, came from comparing TCR nucleotide sequences with IMGT/GENE-DB human TR gene sequences. A later analysis assigned CDR3 sequences and most-parsimonious VDJ recombination scenarios with the TCRdist pipeline. In a later analysis, each TCR beta chain was defined by its CDR3 amino acid sequence together with its V-gene family, and reads without a unique V-gene family were excluded. To address suspected cross-contamination and a sequencing artifact, a later analysis removed 592 highly shared, low-generation-probability nucleotide sequences. A later analysis calculated a clonal expansion index for each public chain from normalized within-repertoire ranks of inferred template counts. A later analysis computed generation probabilities with a VDJ recombination model fitted to out-of-frame rearrangements, and checked the results against IGoR. A later analysis scored TCR-TCR, TCR-HLA and TCR-CMV co-occurrence with hypergeometric tests, applying a repertoire-size bias correction to TCR pairs. False discovery rates were estimated in a later analysis by permuting HLA or CMV assignments 20 times. A later analysis grouped co-occurring TCRs with DBSCAN, adding TCRdist sequence similarity when clustering within HLA-allele-positive subsets. Repertoires with fewer than 30,000 or more than 120,000 public chains were left out of co-occurrence clustering, as were about five repertoires with anomalous nucleotide sharing. Drawn from immuneACCESS, this table holds only the in-frame rearrangements with V and J called that TCRdb kept. Clones are partly lost; checked studies trace under half to an unresolved V gene and leave the rest unexplained. The DNA was the basis for D and trimming; V, J and clone size are from that table. This sample lists about 50,000 clones; roughly 80% were detected once. Clones ranked in the top ten supply approximately 2.7% of the sample.

The sequence came from a woman aged 40 to 50 in good health and CMV-seropositive. Sequencing was performed on PBMCs. The chain employs TRBV4-2 and TRBJ1-1, and perhaps TRBD1 as D gene, on 6 matching bases. The CDR3 corresponds to CASSQEPPGAGATEAFF. The DNA reads TGTGCCAGCAGCCAAGAGCCTCCCGGGGCAGGGGCCACTGAAGCTTTCTTT.